The TCR beta chain described here comes from a study of CD8 T cells in ankylosing spondylitis. By quantitative 5'-RACE with molecular barcodes, the TCR beta libraries were made. TCRdb re-called the 5' RACE reads through MiXCR, storing one row per CDR3 protein. The sample lists a few hundred thousand distinct CDR3 sequences; 8% were seen once. In regard to this clonotype: Antigen unknown.

The CDR3 has 16 residues. V lost 3 bases and J lost 4; bases outside the gene matches: 8. Germline V gene sequence: CDR1 KGHSH, CDR2 LQKENI. Findings of the study overall: One TCR beta motif, made up of about 8 highly homologous variants, appeared characteristic of ankylosing spondylitis blood.

Source material: blood, either unsorted or a sorted T cell fraction (not recorded which). This chain joins TRBV18 and TRBJ2-3, with 9 bases identical to TRBD2. The sequence was collected from a male donor with ankylosing spondylitis. In nucleotides, the CDR3 is TGTGCCAGCTCACCGCTGGGTAGCGGGAGTGCAGATACGCAGTATTTT. This codes for CASSPLGSGSADTQYF.